This is a list of T cell receptor beta chains from one sample in a study of blood T cells in healthy people across ages. MiXCR, run by TCRdb on the 5' RACE reads, gives a single entry per CDR3 protein. The sample lists approximately 1,700,000 distinct CDR3 sequences; roughly 43% were seen once. Sequencing was performed on blood. These receptors originate from a human donor in good health. CDR3s leave out the opening cysteine and the closing phenylalanine or tryptophan. The D gene is left open where the match is weak.

d_call: .
v_call: TRBV11-2
cdr3_aa: ASSSGHQETQY

d_call: TRBD2
v_call: TRBV12-3/TRBV12-4
cdr3_aa: ASSLRGLAGSYNEQF

d_call: .
v_call: TRBV29-1
cdr3_aa: SVVRGEQY

d_call: .
v_call: TRBV20-1
cdr3_aa: SPLKPTTDTQY

d_call: TRBD1
v_call: TRBV7-8
cdr3_aa: ASSYNEDRGYEQY

d_call: TRBD1
v_call: TRBV28
cdr3_aa: ASSETGGIQPQH

d_call: .
v_call: TRBV7-2
cdr3_aa: ASSLAWGQGETQY

d_call: .
v_call: TRBV10-3
cdr3_aa: AISESLEPWQY

d_call: .
v_call: TRBV28
cdr3_aa: ASSFFWEGEQEETQY

d_call: .
v_call: TRBV20-1
cdr3_aa: SARPLGGIPKYNEQF

d_call: .
v_call: TRBV7-2
cdr3_aa: ASSSYRATNEKLF

d_call: .
v_call: TRBV5-6
cdr3_aa: ASSLGLVSWGTQY

d_call: TRBD2
v_call: TRBV20-1
cdr3_aa: SAYASGGHTDTQY

d_call: .
v_call: TRBV21-1
cdr3_aa: ASSNVTRRPLH

d_call: .
v_call: TRBV7-8
cdr3_aa: ASSPPRDPIRSEAF

d_call: TRBD1
v_call: TRBV5-1
cdr3_aa: ASSLDFRGHTEAF

d_call: TRBD1
v_call: TRBV20-1
cdr3_aa: SAIVTGANQPQH

d_call: .
v_call: TRBV5-1
cdr3_aa: ASSLAGTMYEQY

d_call: .
v_call: TRBV20-1
cdr3_aa: SARERRGRWTGELF

d_call: .
v_call: TRBV7-6
cdr3_aa: ASSPNRDYNQPQH

d_call: .
v_call: TRBV15
cdr3_aa: ATSRGVVRGGYT

d_call: .
v_call: TRBV29-1
cdr3_aa: SHSPSDQETQY

d_call: TRBD1
v_call: TRBV20-1
cdr3_aa: SAPHLDREYEQY

d_call: .
v_call: TRBV13
cdr3_aa: ASSFSGGGHTEAF

d_call: TRBD1
v_call: TRBV29-1
cdr3_aa: SVGSGTGSQTQY

d_call: TRBD1
v_call: TRBV12-3/TRBV12-4
cdr3_aa: ASNSQGGTEAF

d_call: .
v_call: TRBV7-2
cdr3_aa: ASRPLRSGEPSSYNEQF

d_call: .
v_call: TRBV6-4
cdr3_aa: ASSDYSGASTDTQY

d_call: TRBD2
v_call: TRBV28
cdr3_aa: ASSSSGGDAYNEQF

d_call: TRBD1
v_call: TRBV29-1
cdr3_aa: SAAPRGEGTEAF

d_call: .
v_call: TRBV7-2
cdr3_aa: ASSLKGRVSTGSYNEQF

d_call: .
v_call: TRBV7-2
cdr3_aa: ASSLMGGDTEAF

d_call: .
v_call: TRBV20-1
cdr3_aa: SASTGNEQF

d_call: .
v_call: TRBV5-1
cdr3_aa: ASSWTMNTEAF

d_call: .
v_call: TRBV6-2/TRBV6-3
cdr3_aa: ASSYSGDKSVSYEQY

d_call: .
v_call: TRBV10-3
cdr3_aa: AMGADGNSPLH

d_call: TRBD1
v_call: TRBV29-1
cdr3_aa: SVGGQHYGYT

d_call: .
v_call: TRBV4-1
cdr3_aa: ASSQSGGSDEQY

d_call: .
v_call: TRBV10-3
cdr3_aa: AISDPRASLPYYNEQF

d_call: .
v_call: TRBV7-2
cdr3_aa: ASSLALADYEAF

d_call: .
v_call: TRBV3-1
cdr3_aa: ASSPRLLGYNEQF

d_call: .
v_call: TRBV24-1
cdr3_aa: ATSTPVASSDTQY

d_call: .
v_call: TRBV6-6
cdr3_aa: ASSYLRPSTDTQY

d_call: .
v_call: TRBV25-1
cdr3_aa: ASSDREVDLDTEAF

d_call: .
v_call: TRBV20-1
cdr3_aa: SAKSDSPETQY

d_call: .
v_call: TRBV5-1
cdr3_aa: ASSASNRDLSEKLF

d_call: .
v_call: TRBV10-3
cdr3_aa: AIMPSTENTEAF

d_call: .
v_call: TRBV5-1
cdr3_aa: ASSSGT

d_call: TRBD1
v_call: TRBV11-2
cdr3_aa: ASSPGQGPGDTEAF

d_call: .
v_call: TRBV20-1
cdr3_aa: SASGPGVGGPQH

d_call: .
v_call: TRBV7-2
cdr3_aa: ASSLGVADTQY

d_call: TRBD1
v_call: TRBV5-1
cdr3_aa: ASSLTGTTGGQGGYT

d_call: .
v_call: TRBV12-3/TRBV12-4
cdr3_aa: ASSLARWDGQY

d_call: .
v_call: TRBV24-1
cdr3_aa: ATSDPGTSTDTQY